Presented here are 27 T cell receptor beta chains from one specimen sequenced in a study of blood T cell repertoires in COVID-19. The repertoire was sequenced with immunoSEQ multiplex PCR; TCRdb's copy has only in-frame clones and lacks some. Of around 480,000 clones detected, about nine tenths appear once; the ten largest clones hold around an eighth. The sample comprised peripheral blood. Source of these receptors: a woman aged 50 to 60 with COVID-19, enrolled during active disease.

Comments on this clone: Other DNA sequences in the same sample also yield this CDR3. CDR3 sequence reads: CASSLSANYGYTF. For the CDR3, the DNA is TGTGCCAGCAGCTTATCAGCTAACTATGGCTACACCTTC. The chain is built from TRBV7-2 and TRBJ1-2; no reliable D call. CDR1 SGHTA and CDR2 FQGNSA come from the germline V gene. This CDR3 has 13 residues. The V end was cut by 2 bases, the J end by 0 bases, with 4 bases between.

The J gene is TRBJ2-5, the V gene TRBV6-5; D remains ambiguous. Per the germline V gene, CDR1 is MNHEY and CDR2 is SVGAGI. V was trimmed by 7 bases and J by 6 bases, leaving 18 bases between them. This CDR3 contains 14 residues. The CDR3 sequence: CASNKIASQKTQYF. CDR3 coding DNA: TGTGCCAGCAACAAAATAGCTTCTCAAAAGACCCAGTACTTC.

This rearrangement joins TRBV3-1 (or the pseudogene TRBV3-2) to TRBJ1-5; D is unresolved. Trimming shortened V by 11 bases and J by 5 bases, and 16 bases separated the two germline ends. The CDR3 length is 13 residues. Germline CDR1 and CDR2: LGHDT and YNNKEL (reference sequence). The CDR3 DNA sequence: TGTGCCTCCGGACGGGAAAAACATCAGCCCCAGCATTTT. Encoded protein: CASGREKHQPQHF.

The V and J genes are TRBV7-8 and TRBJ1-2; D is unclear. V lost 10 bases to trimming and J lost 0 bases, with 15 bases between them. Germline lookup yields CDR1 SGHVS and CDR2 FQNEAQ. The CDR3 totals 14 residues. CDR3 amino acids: CATSGSKANYGYTF. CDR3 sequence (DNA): TGTGCCACCTCGGGGTCGAAAGCTAACTATGGCTACACCTTC. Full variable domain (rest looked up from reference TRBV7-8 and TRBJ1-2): GAGVSQSPRYKVAKRGQDVALRCDPISGHVSLFWYQQALGQGPEFLTYFQNEAQLDKSGLPSDRFFAERPEGSVSTLKIQRTQQEDSAVYLCATSGSKANYGYTFGSGTRLTVV.

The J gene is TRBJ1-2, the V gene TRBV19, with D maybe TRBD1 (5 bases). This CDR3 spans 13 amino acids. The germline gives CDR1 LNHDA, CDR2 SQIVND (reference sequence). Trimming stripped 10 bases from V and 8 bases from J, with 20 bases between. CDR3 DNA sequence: TGTGCCACCAGGACCGACGGGACTAGGGGCTACACCTTC. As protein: CATRTDGTRGYTF.

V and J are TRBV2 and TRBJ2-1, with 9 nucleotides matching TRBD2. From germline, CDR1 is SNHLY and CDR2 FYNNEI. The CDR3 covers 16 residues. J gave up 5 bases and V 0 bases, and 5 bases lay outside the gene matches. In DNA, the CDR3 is TGTGCCAGCAGTGAAGCGGGGCTAGCGGGGAACAATGAGCAGTTCTTC. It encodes CASSEAGLAGNNEQFF.

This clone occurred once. In DNA form, the CDR3 reads TGTGCCGCCCGGGGGTTCGCAGATACGCAGTATTTT. It encodes CAARGFADTQYF. The chain links TRBV5-4 to TRBJ2-3; D may be TRBD2 (6 bases). The CDR3 consists of 12 residues. V was cut by 10 bases and J by 4 bases, with 13 bases left in between. Germline V gene data show CDR1 as SGHNT and CDR2 as YYREEE (reference sequence).

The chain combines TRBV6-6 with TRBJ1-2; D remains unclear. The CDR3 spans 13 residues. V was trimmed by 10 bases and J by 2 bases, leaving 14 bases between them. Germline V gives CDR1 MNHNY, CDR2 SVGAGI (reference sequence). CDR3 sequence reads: CATAPGINYGYTF. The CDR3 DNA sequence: TGTGCCACCGCCCCGGGAATCAACTATGGCTACACCTTC.

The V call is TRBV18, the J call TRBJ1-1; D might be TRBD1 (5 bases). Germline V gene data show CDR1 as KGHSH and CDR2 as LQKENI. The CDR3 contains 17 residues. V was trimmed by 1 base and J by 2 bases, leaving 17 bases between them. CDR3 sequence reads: CASSPLRQGGENTEAFF. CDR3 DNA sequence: TGTGCCAGCTCACCACTTCGGCAGGGTGGGGAAAACACTGAAGCTTTCTTT.

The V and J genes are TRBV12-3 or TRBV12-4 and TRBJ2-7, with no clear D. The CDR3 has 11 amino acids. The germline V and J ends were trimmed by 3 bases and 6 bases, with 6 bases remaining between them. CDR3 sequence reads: CASSLSFEQYF. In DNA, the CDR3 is TGTGCCAGCAGTTTGTCATTCGAGCAGTACTTC.

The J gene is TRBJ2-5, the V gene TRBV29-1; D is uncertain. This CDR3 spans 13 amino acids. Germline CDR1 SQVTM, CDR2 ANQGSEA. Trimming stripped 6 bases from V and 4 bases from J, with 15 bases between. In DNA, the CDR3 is TGCAGCGTCCGACAAGGTGCAGGAGAGACCCAGTACTTC. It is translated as CSVRQGAGETQYF.

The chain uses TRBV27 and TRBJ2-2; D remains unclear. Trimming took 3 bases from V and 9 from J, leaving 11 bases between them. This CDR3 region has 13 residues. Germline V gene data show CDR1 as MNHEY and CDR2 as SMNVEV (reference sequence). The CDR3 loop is CASSFMVGRELFF. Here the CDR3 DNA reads TGTGCCAGCAGTTTTATGGTTGGGCGGGAGCTGTTTTTT.

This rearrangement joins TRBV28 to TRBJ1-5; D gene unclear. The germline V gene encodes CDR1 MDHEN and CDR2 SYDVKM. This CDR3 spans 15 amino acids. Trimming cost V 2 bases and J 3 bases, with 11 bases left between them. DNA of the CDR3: TGTGCCAGCAGTTTAAAGGGAGGATACAATCAGCCCCAGCATTTT. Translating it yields CASSLKGGYNQPQHF. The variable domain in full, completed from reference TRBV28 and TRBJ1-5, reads DVKVTQSSRYLVKRTGEKVFLECVQDMDHENMFWYRQDPGLGLRLIYFSYDVKMKEKGDIPEGYSVSREKKERFSLILESASTNQTSMYLCASSLKGGYNQPQHFGDGTRLSIL.

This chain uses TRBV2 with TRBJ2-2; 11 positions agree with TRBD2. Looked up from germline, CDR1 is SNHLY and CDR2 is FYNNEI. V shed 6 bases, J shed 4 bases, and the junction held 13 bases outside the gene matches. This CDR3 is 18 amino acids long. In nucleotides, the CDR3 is TGTGCCAGCAGGGCCTCGCTAGCGGGGGGTTCGGGCACCGGGGAGCTGTTTTTT. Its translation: CASRASLAGGSGTGELFF.

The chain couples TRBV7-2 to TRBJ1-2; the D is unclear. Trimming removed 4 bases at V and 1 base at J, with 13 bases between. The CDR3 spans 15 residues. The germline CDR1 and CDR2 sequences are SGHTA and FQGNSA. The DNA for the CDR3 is TGTGCCAGCAGCTCGCACCGGAGTTTTAACTATGGCTACACCTTC. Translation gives CASSSHRSFNYGYTF.

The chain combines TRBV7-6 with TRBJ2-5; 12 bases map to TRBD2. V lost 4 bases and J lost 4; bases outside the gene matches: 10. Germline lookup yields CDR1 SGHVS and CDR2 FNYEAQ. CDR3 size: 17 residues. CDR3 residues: CASSSPRLAGGGETQYF. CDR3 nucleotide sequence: TGTGCCAGCAGCTCCCCGCGGCTAGCGGGGGGGGGAGAGACCCAGTACTTC.

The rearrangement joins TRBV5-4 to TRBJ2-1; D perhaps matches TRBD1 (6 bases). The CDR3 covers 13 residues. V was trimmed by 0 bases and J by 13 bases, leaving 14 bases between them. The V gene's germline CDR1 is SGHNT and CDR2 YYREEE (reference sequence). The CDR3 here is CASSLAGTSPQFF. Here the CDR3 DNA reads TGTGCCAGCAGCTTGGCCGGGACATCTCCCCAGTTCTTC. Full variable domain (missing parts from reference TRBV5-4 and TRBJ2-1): ETGVTQSPTHLIKTRGQQVTLRCSSQSGHNTVSWYQQALGQGPQFIFQYYREEENGRGNFPPRFSGLQFPNYSSELNVNALELDDSALYLCASSLAGTSPQFFGPGTRLTVL.

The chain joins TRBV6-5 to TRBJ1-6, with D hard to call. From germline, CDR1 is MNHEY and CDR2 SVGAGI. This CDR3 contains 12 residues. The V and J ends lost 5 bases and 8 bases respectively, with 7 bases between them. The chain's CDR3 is CASSTTDSPLHF. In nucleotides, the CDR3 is TGTGCCAGCAGTACTACCGATTCACCCCTCCACTTT.

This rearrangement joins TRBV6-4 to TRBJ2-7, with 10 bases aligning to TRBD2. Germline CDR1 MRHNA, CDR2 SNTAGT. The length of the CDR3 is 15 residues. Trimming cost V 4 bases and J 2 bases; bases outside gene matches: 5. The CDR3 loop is CASSGVSGGAYEQYF. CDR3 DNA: TGTGCCAGCAGTGGGGTAAGCGGGGGGGCCTACGAGCAGTACTTC.

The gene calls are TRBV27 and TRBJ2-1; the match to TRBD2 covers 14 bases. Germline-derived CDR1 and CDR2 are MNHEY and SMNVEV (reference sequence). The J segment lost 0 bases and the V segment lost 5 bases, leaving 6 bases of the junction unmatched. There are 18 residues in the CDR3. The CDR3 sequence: CASSPTSGGVSSYNEQFF. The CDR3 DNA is TGTGCCAGCAGTCCGACTAGCGGGGGGGTGAGCTCCTACAATGAGCAGTTCTTC.

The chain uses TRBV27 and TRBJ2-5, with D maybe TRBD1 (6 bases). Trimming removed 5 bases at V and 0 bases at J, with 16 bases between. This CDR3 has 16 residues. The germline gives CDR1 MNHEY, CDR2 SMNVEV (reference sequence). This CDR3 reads CASSLFDRRYQETQYF. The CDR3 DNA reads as TGTGCCAGCAGTCTCTTCGACAGGAGGTACCAAGAGACCCAGTACTTC.

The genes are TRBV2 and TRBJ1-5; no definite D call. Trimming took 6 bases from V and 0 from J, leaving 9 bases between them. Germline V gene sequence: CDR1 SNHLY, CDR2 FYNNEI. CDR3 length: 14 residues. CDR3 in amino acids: CASRREYSNQPQHF. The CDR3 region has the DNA TGTGCCAGCAGGAGGGAATATAGCAATCAGCCCCAGCATTTT.

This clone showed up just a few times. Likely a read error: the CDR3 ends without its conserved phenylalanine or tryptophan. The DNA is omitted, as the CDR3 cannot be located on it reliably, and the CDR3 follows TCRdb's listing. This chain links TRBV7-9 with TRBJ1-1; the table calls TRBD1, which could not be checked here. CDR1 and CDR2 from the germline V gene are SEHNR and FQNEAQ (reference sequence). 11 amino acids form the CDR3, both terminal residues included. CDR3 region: CASRLDRGLYI.

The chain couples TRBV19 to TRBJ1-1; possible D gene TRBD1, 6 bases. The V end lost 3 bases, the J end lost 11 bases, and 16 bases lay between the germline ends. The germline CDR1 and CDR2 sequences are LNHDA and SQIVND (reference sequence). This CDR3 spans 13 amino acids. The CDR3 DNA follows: TGTGCCAGTAGTATTCCCCAGGGGAGGGCGGCTTTCTTT. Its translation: CASSIPQGRAAFF.

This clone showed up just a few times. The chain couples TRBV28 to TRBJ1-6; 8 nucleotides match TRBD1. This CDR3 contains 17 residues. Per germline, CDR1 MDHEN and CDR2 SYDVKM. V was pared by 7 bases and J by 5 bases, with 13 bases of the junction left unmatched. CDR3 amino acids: CASTVLGQGPNNSPLHF. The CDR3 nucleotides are TGTGCCAGCACCGTTCTCGGACAGGGACCTAATAATTCACCCCTCCACTTT.

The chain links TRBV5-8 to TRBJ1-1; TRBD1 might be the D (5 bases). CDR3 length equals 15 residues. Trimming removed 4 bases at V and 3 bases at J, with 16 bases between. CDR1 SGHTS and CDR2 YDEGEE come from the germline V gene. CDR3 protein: CASSLTTGPHTEAFF. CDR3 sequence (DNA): TGTGCCAGCAGCCTCACCACAGGTCCCCACACTGAAGCTTTCTTT.

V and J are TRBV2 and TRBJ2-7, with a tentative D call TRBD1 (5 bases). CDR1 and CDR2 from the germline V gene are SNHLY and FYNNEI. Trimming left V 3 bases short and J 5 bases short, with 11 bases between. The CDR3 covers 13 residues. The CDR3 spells CASSDPDRDEQYF. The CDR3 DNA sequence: TGTGCCAGCAGTGACCCTGACAGAGACGAGCAGTACTTC. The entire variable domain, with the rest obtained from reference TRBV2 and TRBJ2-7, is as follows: EPEVTQTPSHQVTQMGQEVILRCVPISNHLYFYWYRQILGQKVEFLVSFYNNEISEKSEIFDDQFSVERPDGSNFTLKIRSTKLEDSAMYFCASSDPDRDEQYFGPGTRLTVT.